The next 9 T cell receptor beta chains were all read from a single sample in a study of human T cells and chemical hapten exposure. TCRdb passed the RACE reads through MiXCR, listing each CDR3 protein once. In the table there are tens of thousands of distinct CDR3 sequences, less than 14% of which are singletons. Time point specified: patch test 3, about 24 weeks after DPC sensitization. The treatment: therapeutic diphenylcyclopropenone sensitization with weekly scalp DPC. The specimen comprised whole blood, sampled in connection with sensitization to the hapten diphenylcyclopropenone (DPC). The origin of the receptors is a woman aged 50 to 60 with alopecia areata. Some clones in this sample may be carry-over from other donors' samples.

This clonotype was seen only a few times. This sequence joins TRBV6-1 and TRBJ1-1, with D tentatively TRBD1 (6 bases). V dropped 5 bases and J dropped 1 base, with 11 bases sitting between them. The CDR3 is 14 amino acids. Germline loops: CDR1 MNHNS, CDR2 SASEGT. CDR3 nucleotide sequence: TGTGCCAGCAGTACGGGACACCCGAACACTGAAGCTTTCTTT. It specifies CASSTGHPNTEAFF.

This clonotype was picked up many times. The chain has TRBV5-4 and TRBJ1-1; possibly TRBD1 for D (5 bases). This CDR3 has 13 residues. Germline loops: CDR1 SGHNT, CDR2 YYREEE (reference sequence). The V gene lost 2 bases and the J gene lost 1 base, with 6 bases spanning the gap. The CDR3 nucleotides read TGTGCCAGCAGCTTACAGGAGAACACTGAAGCTTTCTTT. This encodes CASSLQENTEAFF.

The chain links TRBV20-1 to TRBJ2-7, with 10 bases fitting TRBD2. The V and J ends lost 3 bases and 6 bases, in that order; junction bases with no gene match: 5. Per germline, CDR1 DFQATT and CDR2 SNEGSKA (reference sequence). This CDR3 has 13 amino acids. The CDR3 DNA reads as TGCAGTGCTAGGGTAGCGGGAGGTTCCGAGCAGTACTTC. It specifies CSARVAGGSEQYF.

Many counts were recorded for this clonotype. The chain employs TRBV6-2 or TRBV6-3 and TRBJ1-2; D is uncertain. From germline, CDR1 is MNHEY and CDR2 SVGEGT. The CDR3 is 13 amino acids. Trimming removed 2 bases from V and 4 bases from J, with 8 bases in between. The CDR3 region has the DNA TGTGCCAGCAGTTACAGCCAGATCTATGGCTACACCTTC. Its translation is CASSYSQIYGYTF.

This clonotype has only a few counts. The chain recombines TRBV20-1 with TRBJ2-1; TRBD2 agrees at 8 bases. The CDR3 consists of 16 residues. With V trimmed by 3 bases and J by 2 bases, 9 bases remained unmatched. CDR1 and CDR2 (germline): DFQATT, SNEGSKA (reference sequence). CDR3 DNA sequence: TGCAGTGCTAGGGGCGGGAGGCCCCCCCCCTACAATGAGCAGTTCTTC. Encoded protein: CSARGGRPPPYNEQFF.

This clonotype has only a few counts. The chain employs TRBV29-1 and TRBJ1-1, with D unclear. Germline values: CDR1 SQVTM, CDR2 ANQGSEA. V shed 4 bases and J shed 1 base, with 7 bases lying between them. This CDR3 is built from 12 residues. In DNA, the CDR3 is TGCAGCGTTGGCCGTCCGAACACTGAAGCTTTCTTT. Residues: CSVGRPNTEAFF.

This clonotype was counted only a few times. The chain has TRBV28 and TRBJ2-7; D possibly corresponds to TRBD2 (7 bases). The CDR3 runs 15 residues. Trimming removed 7 bases at V and 0 bases at J, with 16 bases between. Germline V gene sequence: CDR1 MDHEN, CDR2 SYDVKM. DNA of the CDR3: TGTGCCAGCACCCAAAGGGGGGGCAGCTCCTACGAGCAGTACTTC. Amino acids: CASTQRGGSSYEQYF.

In its sample, this clonotype was seen many times. J is TRBJ2-2 and V is TRBV6-2 or TRBV6-3; possibly TRBD2 for D (6 bases). Per the germline V gene, CDR1 is MNHEY and CDR2 is SVGEGT. Deletions cut 0 bases from V and 3 bases from J, with 8 bases between. The CDR3 runs to 15 residues. The CDR3 sequence: CASSYSEGDTGELFF. CDR3 DNA: TGTGCCAGCAGTTACTCGGAGGGAGACACCGGGGAGCTGTTTTTT.

This clonotype was seen a handful of times. This chain links TRBV20-1 with TRBJ2-6, with D uncertain. The V end was cut by 3 bases, the J end by 2 bases, with 11 bases between. The CDR3 is 15 amino acids. From germline, CDR1 is DFQATT and CDR2 SNEGSKA (reference sequence). The DNA of the CDR3 is TGCAGTGCTAGGGTTAGGAGCACTGGGGCCAACGTCCTGACTTTC. Protein sequence: CSARVRSTGANVLTF.